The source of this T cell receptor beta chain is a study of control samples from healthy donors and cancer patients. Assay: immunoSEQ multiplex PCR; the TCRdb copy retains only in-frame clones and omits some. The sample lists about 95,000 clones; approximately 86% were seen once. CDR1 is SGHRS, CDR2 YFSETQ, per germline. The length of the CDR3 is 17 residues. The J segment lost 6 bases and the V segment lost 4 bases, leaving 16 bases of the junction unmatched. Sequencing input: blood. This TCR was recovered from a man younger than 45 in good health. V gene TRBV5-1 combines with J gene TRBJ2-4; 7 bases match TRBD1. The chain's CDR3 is CASSPQPRGGLGNIQYF. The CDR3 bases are TGCGCCAGCAGCCCCCAACCCAGAGGGGGCCTCGGAAACATTCAGTACTTC. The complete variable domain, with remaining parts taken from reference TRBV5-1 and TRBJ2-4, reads KAGVTQTPRYLIKTRGQQVTLSCSPISGHRSVSWYQQTPGQGLQFLFEYFSETQRNKGNFPGRFSGRQFSNSRSEMNVSTLELGDSALYLCASSPQPRGGLGNIQYFGAGTRLSVL.